The clone carrying this TCR beta chain was observed at least ten times. The source of the sample is a study of T cells of healthy individuals. Each CDR3 protein is one row after TCRdb ran MiXCR on the 5' RACE reads. The sample lists 40,000 to 60,000 distinct CDR3 sequences, roughly 14% occurring once. The CDR3 has 14 amino acids. Germline V lookup: CDR1 DFQATT, CDR2 SNEGSKA (reference sequence). Between the trimmed V and J ends, which lost 1 base and 3 bases, there was a span of 13 bases. The clonotype comes from a human donor in good health. This chain joins TRBV20-1 and TRBJ2-7; no firm D call. Here the CDR3 reads CSARVQPNYYEQYF. DNA for the CDR3: TGCAGTGCTAGAGTGCAGCCCAACTACTACGAGCAGTACTTC.